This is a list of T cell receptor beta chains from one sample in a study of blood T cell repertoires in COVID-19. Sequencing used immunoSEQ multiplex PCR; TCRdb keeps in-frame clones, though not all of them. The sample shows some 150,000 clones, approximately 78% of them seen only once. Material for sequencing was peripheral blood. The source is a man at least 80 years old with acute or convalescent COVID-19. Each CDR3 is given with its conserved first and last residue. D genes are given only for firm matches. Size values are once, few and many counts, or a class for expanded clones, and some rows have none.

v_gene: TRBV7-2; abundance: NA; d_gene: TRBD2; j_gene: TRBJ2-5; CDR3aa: CASSYLGLAGGVQETQYF; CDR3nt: TGTGCCAGCAGCTACTTGGGACTAGCGGGGGGGGTACAAGAGACCCAGTACTTC
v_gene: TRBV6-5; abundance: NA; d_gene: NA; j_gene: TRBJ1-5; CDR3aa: CASSLPGTNQPQHF; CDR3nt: TGTGCCAGCAGTCTGCCAGGAACCAATCAGCCCCAGCATTTT
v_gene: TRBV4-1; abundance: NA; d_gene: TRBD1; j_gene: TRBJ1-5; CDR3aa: CASSQDGQGANQPQHF; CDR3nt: TGCGCCAGCAGCCAAGATGGGCAGGGGGCCAATCAGCCCCAGCATTTT
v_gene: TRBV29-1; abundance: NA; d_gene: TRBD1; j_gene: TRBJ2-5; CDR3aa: CSGDRGRETQYF; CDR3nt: TGCAGCGGAGACAGGGGTAGGGAGACCCAGTACTTC
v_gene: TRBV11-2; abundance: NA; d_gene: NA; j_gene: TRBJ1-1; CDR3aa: CASSMDNMNTEAFF; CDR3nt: TGTGCCAGCAGCATGGACAACATGAACACTGAAGCTTTCTTT
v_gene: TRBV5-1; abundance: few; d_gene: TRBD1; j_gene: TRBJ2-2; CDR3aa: CASSLPYKPGQGNTGELFF; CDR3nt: TGCGCCAGCAGCTTGCCCTATAAGCCGGGACAGGGGAACACCGGGGAGCTGTTTTTT
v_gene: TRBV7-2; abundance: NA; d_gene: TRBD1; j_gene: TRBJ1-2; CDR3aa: CASSLVGTGDPYGYTF; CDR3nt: TGTGCCAGCAGCTTAGTGGGGACAGGGGACCCCTATGGCTACACCTTC
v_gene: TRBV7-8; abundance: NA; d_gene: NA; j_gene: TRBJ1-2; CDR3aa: CASSLVGGARQSNGYTF; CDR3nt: TGTGCCAGCAGCTTAGTGGGGGGAGCGCGGCAGTCAAACGGCTACACCTTC
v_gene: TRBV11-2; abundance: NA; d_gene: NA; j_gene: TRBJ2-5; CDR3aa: CASSPTVGGETQYF; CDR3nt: TGTGCCAGCAGCCCCACAGTGGGTGGAGAGACCCAGTACTTC
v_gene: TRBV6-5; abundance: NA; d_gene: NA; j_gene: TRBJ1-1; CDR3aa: CASTQAGVGGTEAFF; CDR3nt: TGTGCCAGCACCCAAGCGGGGGTCGGTGGCACTGAAGCTTTCTTT
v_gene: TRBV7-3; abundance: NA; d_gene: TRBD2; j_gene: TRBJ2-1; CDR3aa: CASSLNSGGHNEQFF; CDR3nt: TGTGCCAGCAGCTTAAATAGCGGGGGGCACAATGAGCAGTTCTTC
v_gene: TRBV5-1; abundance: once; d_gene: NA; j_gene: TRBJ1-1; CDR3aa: CASSLLGGNTEAFF; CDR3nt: TGCGCCAGCAGCTTGTTAGGCGGGAACACTGAAGCTTTCTTT
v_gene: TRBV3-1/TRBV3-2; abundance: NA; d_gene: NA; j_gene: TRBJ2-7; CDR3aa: CASSHGGYEQYF; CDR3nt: TGTGCCAGCAGCCATGGCGGCTACGAGCAGTACTTC
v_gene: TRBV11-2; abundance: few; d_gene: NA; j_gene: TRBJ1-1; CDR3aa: CASSLVGRVTEAFF; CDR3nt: TGTGCCAGCAGCTTAGTTGGCCGGGTAACTGAAGCTTTCTTT
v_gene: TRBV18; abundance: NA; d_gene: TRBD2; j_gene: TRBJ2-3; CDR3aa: CASSPLRNSGLARIPDTQYF; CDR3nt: TGTGCCAGCTCACCGCTGAGAAATAGCGGGTTGGCGAGGATTCCAGATACGCAGTATTTT
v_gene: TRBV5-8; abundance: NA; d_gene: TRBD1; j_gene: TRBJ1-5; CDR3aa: CASSPTGDYNQPQHF; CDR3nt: TGTGCCAGCAGCCCAACAGGGGATTACAATCAGCCCCAGCATTTT
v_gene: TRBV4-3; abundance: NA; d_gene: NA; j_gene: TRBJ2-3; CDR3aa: CASSQVGSGDTQYF; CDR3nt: TGCGCCAGCAGCCAAGTCGGCTCGGGGGATACGCAGTATTTT
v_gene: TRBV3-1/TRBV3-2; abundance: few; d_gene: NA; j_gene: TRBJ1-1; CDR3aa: CASSRSTNTEAFF; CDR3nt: TGTGCCAGCAGCCGAAGTACTAACACTGAAGCTTTCTTT
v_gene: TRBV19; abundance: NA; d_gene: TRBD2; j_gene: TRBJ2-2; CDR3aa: CASIRLAGGPGTGELFF; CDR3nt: TGTGCCAGTATAAGGCTAGCGGGGGGGCCCGGGACCGGGGAGCTGTTTTTT
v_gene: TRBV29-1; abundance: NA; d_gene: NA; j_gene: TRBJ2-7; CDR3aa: CSVRGYEQYF; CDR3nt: TGCAGCGTCAGGGGCTACGAGCAGTACTTC
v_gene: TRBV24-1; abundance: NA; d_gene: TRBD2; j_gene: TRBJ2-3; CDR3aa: CATSDAGGPTDTQYF; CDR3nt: TGTGCCACCAGTGACGCGGGGGGTCCCACAGATACGCAGTATTTT
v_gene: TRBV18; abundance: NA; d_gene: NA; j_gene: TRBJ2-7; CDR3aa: CASSRSGGPYEQYF; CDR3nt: TGTGCCAGCTCACGTTCGGGGGGCCCCTACGAGCAGTACTTC
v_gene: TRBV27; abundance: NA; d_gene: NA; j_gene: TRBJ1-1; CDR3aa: CASSFNRVNTEAFF; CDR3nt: TGTGCCAGCAGCTTTAATCGGGTGAACACTGAAGCTTTCTTT
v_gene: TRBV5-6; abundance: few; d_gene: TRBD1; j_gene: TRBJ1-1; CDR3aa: CASSLTGGLNTEAFF; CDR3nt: TGTGCCAGCAGCTTGACAGGGGGTCTGAACACTGAAGCTTTCTTT
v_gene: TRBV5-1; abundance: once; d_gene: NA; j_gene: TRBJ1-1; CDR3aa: CASSLGSGENTEAFF; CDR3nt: TGCGCCAGCAGCTTGGGATCCGGGGAAAACACTGAAGCTTTCTTT
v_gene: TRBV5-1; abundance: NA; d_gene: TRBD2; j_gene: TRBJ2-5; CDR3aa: CASSRIRLAGETQYF; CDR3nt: TGCGCCAGCAGCCGAATTCGACTAGCCGGGGAGACCCAGTACTTC
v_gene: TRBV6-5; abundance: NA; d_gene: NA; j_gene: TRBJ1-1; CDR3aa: CASSLAVRNTEAFF; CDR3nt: TGTGCCAGCTCCTTGGCAGTCAGGAACACTGAAGCTTTCTTT
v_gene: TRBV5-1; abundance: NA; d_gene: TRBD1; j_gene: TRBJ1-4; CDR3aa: CASSWGDSRNIDGLFF; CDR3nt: TGCGCCAGCAGCTGGGGGGACAGCCGAAATATCGATGGTCTGTTTTTT
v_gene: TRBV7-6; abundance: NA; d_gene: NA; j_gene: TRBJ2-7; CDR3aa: CASSPAPGGVEQYF; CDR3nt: TGTGCCAGCAGCCCGGCTCCGGGTGGTGTGGAGCAGTACTTC
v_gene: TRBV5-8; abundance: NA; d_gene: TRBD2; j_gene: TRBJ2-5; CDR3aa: CASSLWTSGRETQYF; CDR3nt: TGTGCCAGCAGCTTGTGGACTAGCGGGAGAGAGACCCAGTACTTC
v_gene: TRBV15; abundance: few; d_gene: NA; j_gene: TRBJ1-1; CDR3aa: CATSKGRGLNTEAFF; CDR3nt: TGTGCCACCAGCAAAGGACGGGGGTTGAACACTGAAGCTTTCTTT
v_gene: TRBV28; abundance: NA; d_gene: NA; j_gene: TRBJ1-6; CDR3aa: CASSLSQWGGGRSPLHF; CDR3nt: TGTGCCAGCAGTTTATCCCAGTGGGGGGGCGGGCGTTCACCCCTCCACTTT
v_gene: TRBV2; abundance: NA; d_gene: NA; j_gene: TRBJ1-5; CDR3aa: CARSAGGQPQHF; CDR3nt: TGTGCCAGGTCGGCGGGTGGCCAGCCCCAGCATTTT
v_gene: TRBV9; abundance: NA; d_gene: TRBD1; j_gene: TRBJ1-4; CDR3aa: CASSFSGTGENNEKLFF; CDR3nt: TGTGCCAGCAGCTTCTCCGGGACAGGGGAAAATAATGAAAAACTGTTTTTT
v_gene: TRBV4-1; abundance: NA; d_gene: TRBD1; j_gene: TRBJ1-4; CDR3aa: CASSLDGTVNEKLFF; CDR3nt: TGCGCCAGCAGTCTCGACGGGACAGTTAATGAAAAACTGTTTTTT
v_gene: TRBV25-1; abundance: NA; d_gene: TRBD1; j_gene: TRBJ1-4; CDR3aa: CASSGTQGANEKLFF; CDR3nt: TGTGCCAGCAGTGGCACTCAGGGGGCTAATGAAAAACTGTTTTTT
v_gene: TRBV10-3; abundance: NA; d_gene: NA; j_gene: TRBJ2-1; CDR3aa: CAISEDGGPYNEQFF; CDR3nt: TGTGCCATCAGTGAGGACGGAGGACCCTACAATGAGCAGTTCTTC
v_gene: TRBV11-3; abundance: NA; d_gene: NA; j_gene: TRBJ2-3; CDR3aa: CASSSIAGLSSTDTQYF; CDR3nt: TGTGCCAGCAGCTCCATAGCAGGACTATCTAGCACAGATACGCAGTATTTT
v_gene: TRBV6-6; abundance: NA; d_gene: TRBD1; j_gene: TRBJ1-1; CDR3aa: CASSPTGGGSTEAFF; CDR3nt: TGTGCCAGCAGCCCCACAGGGGGCGGCTCCACTGAAGCTTTCTTT
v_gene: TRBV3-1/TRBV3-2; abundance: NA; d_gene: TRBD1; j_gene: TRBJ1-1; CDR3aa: CASSRDRGKAFF; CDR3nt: TGTGCCAGCAGCCGGGACAGGGGGAAAGCTTTCTTT
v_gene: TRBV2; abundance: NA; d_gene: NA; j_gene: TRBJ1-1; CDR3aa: CASSGGLNTEAFF; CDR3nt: TGTGCCAGCAGTGGCGGCCTGAACACTGAAGCTTTCTTT
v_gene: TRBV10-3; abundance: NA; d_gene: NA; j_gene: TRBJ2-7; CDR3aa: CAISEVWTNGEQYF; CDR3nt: TGTGCCATCAGTGAGGTGTGGACTAATGGCGAGCAGTACTTC